Following are 18 T cell receptor beta chains from one sample sequenced in a study of blood T cell repertoires in COVID-19. Repertoires were generated with immunoSEQ multiplex PCR, while TCRdb's copy carries only in-frame clones and drops some. Seen here are under 95,000 clones, 80% to 95% observed once, and the top ten hold approximately 2.8%. Material: peripheral blood. The receptors were gathered from a middle-aged man with COVID-19, enrolled during active disease.

The chain has TRBV6-6 and TRBJ1-5; no reliable D call. The CDR3 loop spans 14 amino acids. The germline V and J ends were trimmed by 2 bases and 7 bases, with 12 bases remaining between them. Germline loops: CDR1 MNHNY, CDR2 SVGAGI (reference sequence). The DNA of the CDR3 is TGTGCCAGCAGTTACGAGGGTACGGGGCAGCCCCAGCATTTT. It yields the protein CASSYEGTGQPQHF.

The sample holds one count of this clone. The chain is built from TRBV28 and TRBJ2-2; tentatively, D is TRBD2 (7 bases). V dropped 6 bases and J dropped 5 bases, with 13 bases sitting between them. The CDR3 totals 14 residues. Per germline, CDR1 MDHEN and CDR2 SYDVKM. The CDR3 nucleotides are TGTGCCAGCAGCTTAGGGGGGGCGACCGGGGAGCTGTTTTTT. Its protein product is CASSLGGATGELFF.

The V gene is TRBV6-1, the J gene TRBJ2-3, with 8 positions matching TRBD1. CDR1 and CDR2 from the germline V gene are MNHNS and SASEGT. The trim removed 1 base at V and 2 bases at J, leaving 2 bases unmatched. This CDR3 is 15 amino acids long. CDR3 loop: CASSEGQGHTDTQYF. The CDR3 DNA reads as TGTGCCAGCAGTGAAGGACAGGGGCACACAGATACGCAGTATTTT.

The chain joins TRBV6-6 to TRBJ2-4; tentatively, D is TRBD2 (7 bases). CDR3 length: 14 amino acids. V was clipped by 6 bases and J by 8 bases, with 17 bases between them. Germline values: CDR1 MNHNY, CDR2 SVGAGI (reference sequence). The CDR3 here is CASRGSRGRDIQYF. CDR3 in DNA: TGTGCCAGCAGGGGGAGTAGGGGGAGGGACATTCAGTACTTC.

The V call is TRBV29-1, the J call TRBJ2-1; TRBD1 agrees at 7 bases. The CDR3 contains 12 residues. Germline V lookup: CDR1 SQVTM, CDR2 ANQGSEA. The V gene end was trimmed by 7 bases and the J gene end by 10 bases; junction bases not matched to a gene: 10. The CDR3 loop reads CSAKPGGIEQFF. CDR3 coding DNA: TGCAGCGCTAAACCAGGGGGAATCGAGCAGTTCTTC.

The chain uses TRBV27 and TRBJ1-5, with D possibly TRBD1 on 6 matching bases. Trimming took off 3 bases at V and 2 bases at J, with 8 bases between the two ends. The CDR3 runs 14 residues. Per germline, CDR1 MNHEY and CDR2 SMNVEV (reference sequence). DNA for the CDR3: TGTGCCAGCAGTTTCGCAGGGGGCAATCAGCCCCAGCATTTT. It codes for CASSFAGGNQPQHF.

The genes are TRBV30 and TRBJ1-1; the match to TRBD1 covers 8 bases. From germline, CDR1 is GTSNPN and CDR2 SVGIG (reference sequence). Trimming removed 0 bases from V and 1 base from J; junction bases left unmatched: 1. The CDR3 runs 14 residues. CDR3 nucleotides: TGTGCCTGGAGTGTAACAGGGGGGAACACTGAAGCTTTCTTT. Translated, it gives CAWSVTGGNTEAFF. Looking up the rest from reference TRBV30 and TRBJ1-1 gives the full variable domain: SQTIHQWPATLVQPVGSPLSLECTVEGTSNPNLYWYRQAAGRGLQLLFYSVGIGQISSEVPQNLSASRPQDRQFILSSKKLLLSDSGFYLCAWSVTGGNTEAFFGQGTRLTVV.

This clone was detected a few times. This chain joins TRBV7-3 and TRBJ2-5; the D gene is possibly TRBD2 (5 bases). The CDR3 consists of 15 residues. Trimming took off 2 bases at V and 4 bases at J, with 14 bases between the two ends. Germline CDR1 SGHTA, CDR2 FQGTGA. The CDR3 sequence: CASSLGVGLAETQYF. The CDR3, as DNA: TGTGCCAGCAGCTTAGGCGTTGGGCTAGCAGAGACCCAGTACTTC.

This clone was seen a single time. This sequence joins TRBV11-2 and TRBJ2-7; 7 bases line up with TRBD1. The CDR3 is 15 amino acids. Trimming at V came to 5 bases and at J to 5 bases, leaving 12 bases not matched to a gene. Germline values: CDR1 SGHAT, CDR2 FQNNGV. CDR3: CASSQDRESPDEQYV. The CDR3 coding sequence is TGTGCCAGCAGCCAAGACAGGGAATCGCCGGACGAGCAGTACGTC.

V gene TRBV19 combines with J gene TRBJ1-1; 10 bases are a match to TRBD1. CDR3 length equals 17 residues. The germline gives CDR1 LNHDA, CDR2 SQIVND (reference sequence). The trim removed 4 bases at V and 1 base at J, leaving 9 bases unmatched. The CDR3 DNA sequence: TGTGCCAGTAGTAAGGACAGGGGGAGAAGTTGGAACACTGAAGCTTTCTTT. Its protein product is CASSKDRGRSWNTEAFF.

This chain uses TRBV28 with TRBJ1-2; perhaps TRBD1 as D (6 bases). The CDR3 covers 15 residues. V lost 0 bases and J 6 bases, leaving 14 bases between the germline ends. Germline V gene data show CDR1 as MDHEN and CDR2 as SYDVKM. The CDR3 sequence is CASSLWGRGMDGYTF. CDR3 bases: TGTGCCAGCAGTTTATGGGGCAGGGGAATGGATGGCTACACCTTC.

This chain uses TRBV28 with TRBJ2-2; TRBD2 agrees at 9 bases. V gave up 2 bases and J gave up 7 bases; unmatched junction bases: 17. The length of the CDR3 is 19 residues. Looked up from germline, CDR1 is MDHEN and CDR2 is SYDVKM. CDR3 sequence: CASSLLRVSGSGGYGELFF. CDR3 nucleotide sequence: TGTGCCAGCAGTTTACTTCGGGTTAGCGGGAGTGGGGGTTACGGGGAGCTGTTTTTT.

The V call is TRBV18, the J call TRBJ1-4, with 9 bases fitting TRBD1. The trim removed 4 bases at V and 7 bases at J, leaving 10 bases unmatched. This CDR3 comprises 16 residues. Germline CDR1 reads KGHSH; CDR2 reads LQKENI. CDR3 DNA: TGTGCCAGCTCACTAAACGGACAGGGGCTTGGTGAAAAACTGTTTTTT. Residues: CASSLNGQGLGEKLFF.

The chain joins TRBV18 to TRBJ2-3; TRBD2 aligns across 7 bases. This CDR3 region has 16 residues. Trimming removed 0 bases from V and 0 bases from J; junction bases left unmatched: 3. Germline CDR1 and CDR2: KGHSH and LQKENI. The CDR3 DNA is TGTGCCAGCTCACCACCGGCTAGCGGAAGCACAGATACGCAGTATTTT. Translating it yields CASSPPASGSTDTQYF.

The rearrangement joins TRBV7-3 to TRBJ1-5, with D unresolved. Trimming left V 2 bases short and J 4 bases short, with 12 bases between. Germline V gene lookup returns CDR1 SGHTA and CDR2 FQGTGA. The CDR3 runs to 15 residues. The chain's CDR3 is CASSLLMTTNQPQHF. CDR3 nucleotides: TGTGCCAGCAGCTTATTAATGACGACTAATCAGCCCCAGCATTTT.

J is TRBJ1-4 and V is TRBV7-6; a possible D gene is TRBD1 (6 bases). Germline assignment: CDR1 SGHVS and CDR2 FNYEAQ. The CDR3 totals 15 residues. V was pared by 5 bases and J by 3 bases, with 13 bases between. CDR3 coding DNA: TGTGCCAGCAGCGACAACAGGGTTCCTAATGAAAAACTGTTTTTT. This codes for CASSDNRVPNEKLFF.

The chain carries TRBV27 and TRBJ1-2, with D possibly TRBD1 on 5 matching bases. The CDR3 runs 13 residues. The germline V and J ends were trimmed by 5 bases and 2 bases, with 9 bases remaining between them. Germline V CDR1 and CDR2: MNHEY, SMNVEV (reference sequence). The CDR3 sequence is CASSGNRNYGYTF. CDR3 in DNA: TGTGCCAGCAGTGGCAACAGGAACTATGGCTACACCTTC.

The chain joins TRBV19 to TRBJ1-2, with D perhaps matching TRBD1 (6 bases). This CDR3 spans 13 amino acids. Germline assignment: CDR1 LNHDA and CDR2 SQIVND (reference sequence). The V end lost 6 bases, the J end lost 3 bases, and 11 bases lay between the germline ends. CDR3 in amino acids: CASRARTDYGYTF. The CDR3 coding sequence is TGTGCCAGTAGGGCCCGGACAGACTATGGCTACACCTTC.